The 17 T cell receptor beta chains in this list originate from one sample, sequenced in a study of T cell responses to AZD1222 COVID-19 vaccine. The table came from immunoSEQ multiplex PCR; TCRdb's copy has only in-frame clones and leaves some out. The sample consists of under 150,000 clones, approximately 78% of them appearing once. Sequenced material: peripheral blood, taken on day 0 of MenACWY control vaccination. These receptors were obtained from an adult in good health.

The chain is built from TRBV14 and TRBJ1-2; D perhaps matches TRBD1 (5 bases). Germline lookup yields CDR1 SGHDN and CDR2 FVKESK. The ends were cut back, 4 bases at V and 6 bases at J, with 15 bases in the middle. The CDR3 length is 14 residues. The CDR3 reads CASSRDLWGDGYTF. DNA of the CDR3: TGTGCCAGCAGCCGGGACCTTTGGGGAGATGGCTACACCTTC.

The chain recombines TRBV27 with TRBJ2-3; a possible D gene is TRBD1 (6 bases). Trimming removed 5 bases from V and 3 bases from J, with 9 bases in between. This CDR3 region has 13 residues. Germline loops: CDR1 MNHEY, CDR2 SMNVEV (reference sequence). The CDR3 loop reads CASSLTGTDTQYF. The CDR3 nucleotides read TGTGCCAGCAGTCTCACAGGGACAGATACGCAGTATTTT.

This chain connects TRBV7-9 to TRBJ1-2; tentative D call: TRBD1 (6 bases). The V end was cut by 5 bases, the J end by 8 bases, with 18 bases between. CDR3 length: 14 residues. The germline V gene encodes CDR1 SEHNR and CDR2 FQNEAQ (reference sequence). The CDR3 spells CASSGSYTGLGYTF. In DNA form, the CDR3 reads TGTGCCAGCAGCGGTTCCTATACAGGGTTAGGCTACACCTTC.

V usage is TRBV5-1 and J usage is TRBJ1-1; no reliable D call. Trimming stripped 3 bases from V and 1 base from J, with 7 bases between. This CDR3 spans 13 amino acids. Germline CDR1 and CDR2: SGHRS and YFSETQ. In nucleotides, the CDR3 is TGCGCCAGCAGCTCAACTTGGAACACTGAAGCTTTCTTT. Translated: CASSSTWNTEAFF.

This chain links TRBV6-5 with TRBJ1-6; 8 bases agree with TRBD1. CDR3 length equals 13 residues. With 8 bases clipped from V and 5 bases from J, the junction kept 2 bases outside the gene matches. Germline CDR1 and CDR2: MNHEY and SVGAGI. CDR3 region: CASSGQDNSPLHF. DNA of the CDR3: TGTGCCAGCTCGGGACAGGATAATTCACCCCTCCACTTT.

This rearrangement joins TRBV10-3 to TRBJ1-3; TRBD1 matches at 9 bases. The CDR3 sequence is 17 residues long. Germline loops: CDR1 ENHRY, CDR2 SYGVKD. With V trimmed by 2 bases and J by 0 bases, 5 bases remained unmatched. CDR3 nucleotides: TGTGCCATCAGTGAGCCCATGGGACAGGGCTCTGGAAACACCATATATTTT. Its protein product is CAISEPMGQGSGNTIYF.

The V and J genes are TRBV6-6 and TRBJ1-2; tentatively, D is TRBD1 (5 bases). Deletions cut 8 bases from V and 8 bases from J, with 24 bases between. The CDR3 totals 15 residues. Germline V CDR1 and CDR2: MNHNY, SVGAGI (reference sequence). CDR3 in amino acids: CASGIPGQVEVGYTF. As DNA, the CDR3 is TGTGCCAGCGGGATTCCCGGACAAGTGGAGGTCGGCTACACCTTC.

The rearrangement uses TRBV4-1 and TRBJ2-3; maybe TRBD1 (5 bases). CDR1 and CDR2 from the germline V gene are MGHRA and YSYEKL. Trimming shortened V by 0 bases and J by 7 bases, and 17 bases separated the two germline ends. This CDR3 spans 16 amino acids. CDR3: CASSQEGSGIQNTQYF. The CDR3 region has the DNA TGCGCCAGCAGCCAAGAGGGCTCAGGGATCCAGAATACGCAGTATTTT.

The chain has TRBV5-4 and TRBJ1-5; 7 nucleotides match TRBD1. The germline CDR1 and CDR2 sequences are SGHNT and YYREEE (reference sequence). The CDR3 is 13 residues long. After removal of 4 bases from V and 5 bases from J, the junction contained 3 bases not matched to a gene. CDR3 residues: CASSQDRDQPQHF. DNA for the CDR3: TGTGCCAGCAGCCAAGACAGGGATCAGCCCCAGCATTTT.

The CDR3: CASSRTGGVETQYF. DNA for the CDR3: TGTGCCAGCAGCCGGACAGGGGGCGTGGAGACCCAGTACTTC. V is TRBV7-6 and J is TRBJ2-5; 11 positions agree with TRBD1. The CDR3 is 14 amino acids. Losses at the gene ends were 5 bases for V and 5 bases for J; bases not matched to a gene: 4. The V gene's germline CDR1 is SGHVS and CDR2 FNYEAQ.

This clone was counted only a few times. The chain is built from TRBV4-1 and TRBJ2-1; 10 positions agree with TRBD2. The CDR3 sequence is 15 residues long. Germline CDR1 MGHRA, CDR2 YSYEKL. V lost 4 bases and J lost 4; bases outside the gene matches: 4. The CDR3 DNA sequence: TGCGCCAGCAGCCTAGGACTAGCGGAGTACAATGAGCAGTTCTTC. The encoded protein is CASSLGLAEYNEQFF.

The chain joins TRBV5-1 to TRBJ2-3; 15 bases align to TRBD2. CDR3 length: 16 residues. V gave up 2 bases and J gave up 5 bases; unmatched junction bases: 3. Per germline, CDR1 SGHRS and CDR2 YFSETQ. CDR3 nucleotide sequence: TGCGCCAGCAGCTTTGGACTAGCGGGGGGGAGAGATACGCAGTATTTT. It is translated as CASSFGLAGGRDTQYF.

V and J are TRBV5-1 and TRBJ2-3, with D tentatively TRBD2 (6 bases). Looked up from germline, CDR1 is SGHRS and CDR2 is YFSETQ. V was trimmed by 4 bases and J by 6 bases, leaving 15 bases between them. CDR3 length equals 14 residues. CDR3 DNA sequence: TGCGCCAGCAGCCCGGGACTCGAGGGGGATACGCAGTATTTT. Amino acids: CASSPGLEGDTQYF.

The V call is TRBV24-1, the J call TRBJ1-2, with D unclear. V was shortened by 1 base and J by 8 bases, with 10 bases between the two germline ends. CDR3 size: 13 residues. The germline CDR1 and CDR2 sequences are KGHDR and SFDVKD. The CDR3 region has the DNA TGTGCCACCAGTGATTTCCAGTACTCGGGCTACACCTTC. It encodes CATSDFQYSGYTF.

The chain recombines TRBV11-3 with TRBJ1-1, with D perhaps matching TRBD1 (5 bases). The CDR3 spans 14 residues. CDR1 SGHNT and CDR2 YENEEA come from the germline V gene. Trimming took 1 base from V and 5 from J, leaving 11 bases between them. CDR3: CASSLGGPGTEAFF. CDR3 nucleotides: TGTGCCAGCAGCTTAGGGGGCCCTGGGACTGAAGCTTTCTTT. The variable domain in full, completed from reference TRBV11-3 and TRBJ1-1, reads EAGVVQSPRYKIIEKKQPVAFWCNPISGHNTLYWYLQNLGQGPELLIRYENEEAVDDSQLPKDRFSAERLKGVDSTLKIQPAELGDSAVYLCASSLGGPGTEAFFGQGTRLTVV.

V gene TRBV7-9 combines with J gene TRBJ2-1; 9 positions match TRBD2. J gave up 4 bases and V 6 bases, and 7 bases lay outside the gene matches. CDR1 and CDR2 (germline): SEHNR, FQNEAQ (reference sequence). The CDR3 length is 15 residues. This CDR3 reads CASSRSSGMYNEQFF. In nucleotides, the CDR3 is TGTGCCAGCAGTCGGTCTAGCGGGATGTACAATGAGCAGTTCTTC.

The V gene is TRBV15, the J gene TRBJ1-2; D call uncertain. Trimming removed 1 base from V and 4 bases from J, with 7 bases in between. Germline values: CDR1 LNHNV, CDR2 YYDKDF (reference sequence). CDR3 length: 13 amino acids. CDR3 loop: CATSRGEIYGYTF. The CDR3 coding sequence is TGTGCCACCAGCAGAGGGGAAATCTATGGCTACACCTTC.